Presented here are 24 T cell receptor beta chains from one specimen sequenced in a study of control samples from healthy donors and cancer patients. The data were produced by immunoSEQ multiplex PCR, yet TCRdb's version contains in-frame clones alone and is incomplete. Found here are some 220,000 clones, around 94% of them singletons; the top ten hold approximately 1.4%. The specimen sequenced was blood. The receptors were gathered from a man aged 45-60 years in good health.

V and J are TRBV10-1 and TRBJ1-2; no definite D call. Between the trimmed V and J ends, which lost 3 bases and 3 bases, there was a span of 11 bases. Germline V gives CDR1 WNHNN, CDR2 SYGVQD (reference sequence). The CDR3 runs to 14 residues. The CDR3 DNA sequence: TGCGCCAGCAGTGATGGGCAGGACTACTATGGCTACACCTTC. Translated, it gives CASSDGQDYYGYTF.

The genes are TRBV7-8 and TRBJ2-3; TRBD2 might be the D (5 bases). CDR3 size: 14 residues. Germline CDR1 and CDR2: SGHVS and FQNEAQ. Trimming removed 3 bases from V and 4 bases from J, with 11 bases in between. CDR3 bases: TGTGCCAGCAGCTTGGGAGTTACTGCAGATACGCAGTATTTT. Its protein is CASSLGVTADTQYF. Looking up the rest from reference TRBV7-8 and TRBJ2-3 gives the full variable domain: GAGVSQSPRYKVAKRGQDVALRCDPISGHVSLFWYQQALGQGPEFLTYFQNEAQLDKSGLPSDRFFAERPEGSVSTLKIQRTQQEDSAVYLCASSLGVTADTQYFGPGTRLTVL.

This clone was recorded only once. This chain connects TRBV10-3 to TRBJ1-2; D unresolved. The V end lost 3 bases, the J end lost 8 bases, and 7 bases lay between the germline ends. Germline V gene sequence: CDR1 ENHRY, CDR2 SYGVKD. The CDR3 loop spans 11 amino acids. The CDR3 sequence is CAISDLKGYTF. For the CDR3, the DNA is TGTGCCATCAGTGATTTAAAAGGCTACACCTTC.

The chain links TRBV10-3 to TRBJ1-3; 12 nucleotides match TRBD1. Trimming cost V 7 bases and J 4 bases; bases outside gene matches: 11. The CDR3 has 17 amino acids. CDR1 and CDR2 (germline): ENHRY, SYGVKD. CDR3 region: CAIMVGTGGDSGNTIYF. The CDR3 region has the DNA TGTGCCATCATGGTAGGGACAGGGGGCGATTCCGGAAACACCATATATTTT.

The chain combines TRBV3-1 (or the pseudogene TRBV3-2) with TRBJ2-7; 10 bases fit TRBD2. CDR3 length: 16 residues. J was trimmed by 7 bases and V by 0 bases; bases with no gene match: 9. Germline V gene data show CDR1 as LGHDT and CDR2 as YNNKEL (reference sequence). The CDR3 nucleotides are TGTGCCAGCAGCCAAGACGCTAGCGGGGGCGCCAGGGAGCAGTACTTC. Protein: CASSQDASGGAREQYF.

The chain has TRBV19 and TRBJ2-2; 7 bases agree with TRBD1. This CDR3 comprises 16 residues. Germline values: CDR1 LNHDA, CDR2 SQIVND (reference sequence). V lost 7 bases and J lost 0; bases outside the gene matches: 8. As DNA, the CDR3 is TGTGCCAGTATGCCCCCGGGACAGTCGAACACCGGGGAGCTGTTTTTT. Protein sequence: CASMPPGQSNTGELFF.

V usage is TRBV5-1 and J usage is TRBJ1-1; D unresolved. The CDR3 extends over 14 amino acids. With 4 bases removed from V and 7 bases from J, the gap between germline ends came to 17 bases. Per the germline V gene, CDR1 is SGHRS and CDR2 is YFSETQ. The CDR3 protein is CASSPGTSRLEAFF. The CDR3 DNA follows: TGCGCCAGCAGCCCAGGCACGTCGAGACTTGAAGCTTTCTTT.

The chain joins TRBV6-5 to TRBJ2-1, with unresolved D. Trimming removed 11 bases at V and 0 bases at J, with 14 bases between. Germline V gene lookup returns CDR1 MNHEY and CDR2 SVGAGI. This CDR3 has 14 amino acids. CDR3 nucleotides: TGTGCCGGTCGCATCGCGCCCTCCTACAATGAGCAGTTCTTC. This encodes CAGRIAPSYNEQFF.

This clone has just one count. The rearrangement joins TRBV6-2 or TRBV6-3 to TRBJ1-2, with D hard to call. Germline assignment: CDR1 MNHEY and CDR2 SVGEGT. This CDR3 has 14 amino acids. Between the trimmed V and J ends, which lost 6 bases and 8 bases, there was a span of 19 bases. As DNA, the CDR3 is TGTGCCAGCAGCTCTCACGGGTCCAAAGGAGGCTACACCTTC. Protein product: CASSSHGSKGGYTF.

This chain links TRBV2 with TRBJ2-5; 16 bases are shared with TRBD2. In germline, CDR1 is SNHLY, CDR2 FYNNEI. There are 15 residues in the CDR3. V trimming: 7 bases; J trimming: 2 bases; junction bases outside the gene matches: 1. CDR3 residues: CASTGLAGGQETQYF. CDR3 nucleotides: TGTGCCAGCACGGGACTAGCGGGGGGGCAAGAGACCCAGTACTTC. The whole variable domain, remainder taken from reference TRBV2 and TRBJ2-5, is EPEVTQTPSHQVTQMGQEVILRCVPISNHLYFYWYRQILGQKVEFLVSFYNNEISEKSEIFDDQFSVERPDGSNFTLKIRSTKLEDSAMYFCASTGLAGGQETQYFGPGTRLLVL.

The V call is TRBV7-9, the J call TRBJ1-5; 10 positions match TRBD1. V was pared by 4 bases and J by 3 bases, with 6 bases of the junction left unmatched. This CDR3 is built from 16 residues. CDR1 is SEHNR, CDR2 FQNEAQ, per germline (reference sequence). The CDR3 spells CASSSGTGVANQPQHF. In DNA form, the CDR3 reads TGTGCCAGCAGCTCCGGGACAGGGGTGGCCAATCAGCCCCAGCATTTT.

Note on this clone: Within the sample, other DNA sequences also encode this same CDR3. The chain employs TRBV28 and TRBJ1-5, with D tentatively TRBD1 (6 bases). Deletions cut 2 bases from V and 7 bases from J, with 12 bases between. Germline assignment: CDR1 MDHEN and CDR2 SYDVKM. The CDR3 length is 14 residues. CDR3 residues: CASSLPGGGQPQHF. In DNA form, the CDR3 reads TGTGCCAGCAGTTTACCCGGGGGGGGCCAGCCCCAGCATTTT.

This rearrangement joins TRBV3-1 (or the pseudogene TRBV3-2) to TRBJ2-1; TRBD1 agrees at 8 bases. Germline CDR1 and CDR2: LGHDT and YNNKEL (reference sequence). This CDR3 region has 14 residues. The trim removed 7 bases at V and 1 base at J, leaving 3 bases unmatched. Here the CDR3 DNA reads TGTGCCAGCATTAGGACAGGGTCCTACAATGAGCAGTTCTTC. Its protein product is CASIRTGSYNEQFF.

The V and J genes are TRBV28 and TRBJ1-5; D ambiguous. Trimming cost V 6 bases and J 6 bases, with 12 bases left between them. In germline, CDR1 is MDHEN, CDR2 SYDVKM. This CDR3 comprises 13 residues. CDR3 nucleotide sequence: TGTGCCAGCAGGCCCCCCTCAAGTCAGCCCCAGCATTTT. Protein sequence: CASRPPSSQPQHF.

The rearrangement links TRBV2 to TRBJ1-5, with D maybe TRBD1 (5 bases). There are 15 residues in the CDR3. V was trimmed by 8 bases and J by 2 bases, leaving 16 bases between them. CDR1 and CDR2 (germline): SNHLY, FYNNEI. The CDR3: CASGPNGGGNQPQHF. The CDR3 DNA follows: TGTGCCAGCGGGCCAAACGGGGGGGGCAATCAGCCCCAGCATTTT.

The V call is TRBV6-5, the J call TRBJ1-2, with 7 bases lining up with TRBD1. The J segment lost 1 base and the V segment lost 0 bases, leaving 2 bases of the junction unmatched. The CDR3 contains 15 residues. CDR1 is MNHEY and CDR2 is SVGAGI in the germline V gene. The CDR3 sequence is CASSYSTGNNYGYTF. Written as DNA, the CDR3 is TGTGCCAGCAGTTACTCGACAGGGAATAACTATGGCTACACCTTC.

This chain joins TRBV10-3 and TRBJ2-7; no clear D gene. The CDR3 is 14 amino acids. Germline V gene data show CDR1 as ENHRY and CDR2 as SYGVKD. Trimming took off 6 bases at V and 2 bases at J, with 14 bases between the two ends. CDR3 region: CAISPKEYTYEQYF. CDR3 DNA sequence: TGTGCCATCAGCCCCAAGGAATACACCTACGAGCAGTACTTC.

V is TRBV13 and J is TRBJ2-1; D ambiguous. V lost 0 bases and J lost 7, with 10 bases in between. Germline V lookup: CDR1 PRHDT, CDR2 FYEKMQ (reference sequence). The CDR3 is made up of 14 amino acids. The CDR3: CASSLGVNTNEQFF. The CDR3 coding sequence is TGTGCCAGCAGCTTAGGGGTCAACACGAATGAGCAGTTCTTC.

The chain combines TRBV6-6 with TRBJ2-5; 11 bases align to TRBD1. Germline V gives CDR1 MNHNY, CDR2 SVGAGI (reference sequence). Trimming removed 2 bases from V and 3 bases from J; junction bases left unmatched: 2. The length of the CDR3 is 15 residues. The CDR3 protein is CASSYRDRGEETQYF. The CDR3 coding sequence is TGTGCCAGCAGTTACCGGGACAGGGGGGAAGAGACCCAGTACTTC.

The genes are TRBV28 and TRBJ1-4; the match to TRBD1 covers 7 bases. The V gene end was trimmed by 4 bases and the J gene end by 8 bases; junction bases not matched to a gene: 10. Germline V CDR1 and CDR2: MDHEN, SYDVKM. The CDR3 is 15 amino acids. The CDR3 loop is CASSSTWQGGEKLFF. The DNA of the CDR3 is TGTGCCAGCAGTTCTACCTGGCAGGGGGGGGAAAAACTGTTTTTT. The whole variable domain, remainder taken from reference TRBV28 and TRBJ1-4, is DVKVTQSSRYLVKRTGEKVFLECVQDMDHENMFWYRQDPGLGLRLIYFSYDVKMKEKGDIPEGYSVSREKKERFSLILESASTNQTSMYLCASSSTWQGGEKLFFGSGTQLSVL.

This clone is a singleton in its sample. DNA of the CDR3: TGTGCCACCAGCAGAGCCGGGACAGGGGACACCGGGGAGCTGTTTTTT. Protein product: CATSRAGTGDTGELFF. The V and J genes are TRBV15 and TRBJ2-2; TRBD1 matches 10 bases. The V gene's germline CDR1 is LNHNV and CDR2 YYDKDF (reference sequence). The CDR3 loop spans 16 amino acids. V shed 1 base, J shed 3 bases, and the junction held 2 bases outside the gene matches.

The chain recombines TRBV3-1 (or the pseudogene TRBV3-2) with TRBJ1-5, with 9 bases aligning to TRBD1. The CDR3 length is 16 residues. Germline V lookup: CDR1 LGHDT, CDR2 YNNKEL (reference sequence). J gave up 9 bases and V 2 bases, and 11 bases lay outside the gene matches. CDR3: CASSQNPGTGIRPQHF. The DNA of the CDR3 is TGTGCCAGCAGCCAAAACCCCGGGACAGGGATACGGCCCCAGCATTTT.

Only a few counts were recorded for this clone. V usage is TRBV30 and J usage is TRBJ2-1; 11 bases line up with TRBD2. V was clipped by 2 bases and J by 9 bases; unmatched bases: 6. The length of the CDR3 is 14 residues. Germline values: CDR1 GTSNPN, CDR2 SVGIG (reference sequence). The CDR3, as DNA: TGTGCCTGGAGTACTAGCGGGGGCTACCGTGAGCAGTTCTTC. This encodes CAWSTSGGYREQFF.

The chain carries TRBV29-1 and TRBJ1-1; no definite D call. Trimming removed 6 bases from V and 3 bases from J, with 11 bases in between. Germline V gene data show CDR1 as SQVTM and CDR2 as ANQGSEA. This CDR3 contains 12 residues. The CDR3 reads CSVREGYTEAFF. The CDR3 DNA is TGCAGCGTAAGGGAGGGTTACACTGAAGCTTTCTTT.